The text below deals with one T cell receptor (beta chain). Assay: immunoSEQ multiplex PCR; the TCRdb copy retains only in-frame clones and omits some. The sample contains some 230,000 clones, around 83% of which appear only once. The data were taken from a study of blood T cell repertoires in COVID-19. Across the study: The United States, Italy and Spain supplied acute and convalescent COVID-19 samples. PBMCs, B-cell-depleted T cells, or T cells were the source of the cDNA or gDNA that made up the material.

This CDR3 has 14 residues. Germline CDR1 reads DFQATT; CDR2 reads SNEGSKA (reference sequence). J gave up 0 bases and V 3 bases, and 4 bases lay outside the gene matches. V and J are TRBV20-1 and TRBJ1-1, with TRBD1 identical over 7 bases. This clonotype was sampled from a woman aged 45-59 years with acute or convalescent COVID-19. Sequencing was performed on peripheral blood. For the CDR3, the DNA is TGCAGTGCTAGTGTGGGACAGCTGAACACTGAAGCTTTCTTT. Translated: CSASVGQLNTEAFF.